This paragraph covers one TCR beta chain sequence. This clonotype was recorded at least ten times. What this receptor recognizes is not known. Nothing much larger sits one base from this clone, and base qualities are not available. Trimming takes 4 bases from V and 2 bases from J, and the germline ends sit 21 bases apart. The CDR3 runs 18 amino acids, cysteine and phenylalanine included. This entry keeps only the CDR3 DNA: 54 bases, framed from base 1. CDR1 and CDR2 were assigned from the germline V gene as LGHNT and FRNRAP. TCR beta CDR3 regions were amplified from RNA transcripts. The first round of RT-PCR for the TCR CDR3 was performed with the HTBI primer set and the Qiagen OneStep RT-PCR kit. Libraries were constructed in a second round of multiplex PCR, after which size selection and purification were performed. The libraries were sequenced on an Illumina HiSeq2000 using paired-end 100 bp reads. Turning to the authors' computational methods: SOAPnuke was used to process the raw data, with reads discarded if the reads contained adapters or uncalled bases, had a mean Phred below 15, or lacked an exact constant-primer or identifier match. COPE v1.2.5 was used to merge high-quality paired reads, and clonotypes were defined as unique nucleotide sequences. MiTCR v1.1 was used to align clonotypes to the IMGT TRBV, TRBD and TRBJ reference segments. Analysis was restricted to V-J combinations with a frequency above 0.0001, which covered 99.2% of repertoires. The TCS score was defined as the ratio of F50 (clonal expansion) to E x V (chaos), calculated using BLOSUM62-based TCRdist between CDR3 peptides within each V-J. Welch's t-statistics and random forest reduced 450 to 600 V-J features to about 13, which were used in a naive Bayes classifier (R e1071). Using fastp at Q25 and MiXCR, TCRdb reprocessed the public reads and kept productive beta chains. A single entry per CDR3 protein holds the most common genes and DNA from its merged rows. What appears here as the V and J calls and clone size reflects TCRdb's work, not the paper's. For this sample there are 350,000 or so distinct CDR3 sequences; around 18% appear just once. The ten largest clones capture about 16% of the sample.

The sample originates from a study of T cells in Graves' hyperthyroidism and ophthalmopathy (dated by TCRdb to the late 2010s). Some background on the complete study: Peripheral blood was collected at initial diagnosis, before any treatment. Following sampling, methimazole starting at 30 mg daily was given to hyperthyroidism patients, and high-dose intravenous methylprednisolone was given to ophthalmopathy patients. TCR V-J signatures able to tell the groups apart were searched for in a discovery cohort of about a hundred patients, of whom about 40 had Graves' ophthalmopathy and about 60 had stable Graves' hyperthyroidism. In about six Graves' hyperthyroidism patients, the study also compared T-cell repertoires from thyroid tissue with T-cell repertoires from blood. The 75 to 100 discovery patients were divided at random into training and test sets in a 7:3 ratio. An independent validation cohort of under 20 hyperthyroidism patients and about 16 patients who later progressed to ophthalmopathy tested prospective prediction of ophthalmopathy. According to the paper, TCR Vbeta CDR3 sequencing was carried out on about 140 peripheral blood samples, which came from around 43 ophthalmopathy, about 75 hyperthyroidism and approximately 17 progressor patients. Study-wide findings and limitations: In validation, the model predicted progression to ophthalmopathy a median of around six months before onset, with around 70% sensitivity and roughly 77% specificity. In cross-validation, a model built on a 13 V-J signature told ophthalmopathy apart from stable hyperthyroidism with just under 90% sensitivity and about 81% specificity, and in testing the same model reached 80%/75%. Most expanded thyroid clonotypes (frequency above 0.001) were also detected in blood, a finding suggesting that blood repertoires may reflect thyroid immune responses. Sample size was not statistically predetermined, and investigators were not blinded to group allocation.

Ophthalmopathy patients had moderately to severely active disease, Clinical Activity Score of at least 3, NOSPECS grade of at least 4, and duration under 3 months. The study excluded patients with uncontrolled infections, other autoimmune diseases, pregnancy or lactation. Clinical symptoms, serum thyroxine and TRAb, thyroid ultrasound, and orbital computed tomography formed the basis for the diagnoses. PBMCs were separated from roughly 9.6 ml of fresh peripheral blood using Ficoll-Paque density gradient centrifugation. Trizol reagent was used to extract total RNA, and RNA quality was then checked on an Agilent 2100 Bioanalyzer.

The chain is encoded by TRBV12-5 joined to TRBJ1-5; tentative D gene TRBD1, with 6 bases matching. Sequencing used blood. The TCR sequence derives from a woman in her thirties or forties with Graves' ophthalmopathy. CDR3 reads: CASGSTSGGAEGNQPQHF. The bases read TGTGCTAGTGGTTCGACATCCGGGGGCGCGGAGGGCAATCAGCCCCAGCATTTT. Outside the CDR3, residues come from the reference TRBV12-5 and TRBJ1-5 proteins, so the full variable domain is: DARVTQTPRHKVTEMGQEVTMRCQPILGHNTVFWYRQTMMQGLELLAYFRNRAPLDDSGMPKDRFSAEMPDATLATLKIQPSEPRDSAVYFCASGSTSGGAEGNQPQHFGDGTRLSIL.